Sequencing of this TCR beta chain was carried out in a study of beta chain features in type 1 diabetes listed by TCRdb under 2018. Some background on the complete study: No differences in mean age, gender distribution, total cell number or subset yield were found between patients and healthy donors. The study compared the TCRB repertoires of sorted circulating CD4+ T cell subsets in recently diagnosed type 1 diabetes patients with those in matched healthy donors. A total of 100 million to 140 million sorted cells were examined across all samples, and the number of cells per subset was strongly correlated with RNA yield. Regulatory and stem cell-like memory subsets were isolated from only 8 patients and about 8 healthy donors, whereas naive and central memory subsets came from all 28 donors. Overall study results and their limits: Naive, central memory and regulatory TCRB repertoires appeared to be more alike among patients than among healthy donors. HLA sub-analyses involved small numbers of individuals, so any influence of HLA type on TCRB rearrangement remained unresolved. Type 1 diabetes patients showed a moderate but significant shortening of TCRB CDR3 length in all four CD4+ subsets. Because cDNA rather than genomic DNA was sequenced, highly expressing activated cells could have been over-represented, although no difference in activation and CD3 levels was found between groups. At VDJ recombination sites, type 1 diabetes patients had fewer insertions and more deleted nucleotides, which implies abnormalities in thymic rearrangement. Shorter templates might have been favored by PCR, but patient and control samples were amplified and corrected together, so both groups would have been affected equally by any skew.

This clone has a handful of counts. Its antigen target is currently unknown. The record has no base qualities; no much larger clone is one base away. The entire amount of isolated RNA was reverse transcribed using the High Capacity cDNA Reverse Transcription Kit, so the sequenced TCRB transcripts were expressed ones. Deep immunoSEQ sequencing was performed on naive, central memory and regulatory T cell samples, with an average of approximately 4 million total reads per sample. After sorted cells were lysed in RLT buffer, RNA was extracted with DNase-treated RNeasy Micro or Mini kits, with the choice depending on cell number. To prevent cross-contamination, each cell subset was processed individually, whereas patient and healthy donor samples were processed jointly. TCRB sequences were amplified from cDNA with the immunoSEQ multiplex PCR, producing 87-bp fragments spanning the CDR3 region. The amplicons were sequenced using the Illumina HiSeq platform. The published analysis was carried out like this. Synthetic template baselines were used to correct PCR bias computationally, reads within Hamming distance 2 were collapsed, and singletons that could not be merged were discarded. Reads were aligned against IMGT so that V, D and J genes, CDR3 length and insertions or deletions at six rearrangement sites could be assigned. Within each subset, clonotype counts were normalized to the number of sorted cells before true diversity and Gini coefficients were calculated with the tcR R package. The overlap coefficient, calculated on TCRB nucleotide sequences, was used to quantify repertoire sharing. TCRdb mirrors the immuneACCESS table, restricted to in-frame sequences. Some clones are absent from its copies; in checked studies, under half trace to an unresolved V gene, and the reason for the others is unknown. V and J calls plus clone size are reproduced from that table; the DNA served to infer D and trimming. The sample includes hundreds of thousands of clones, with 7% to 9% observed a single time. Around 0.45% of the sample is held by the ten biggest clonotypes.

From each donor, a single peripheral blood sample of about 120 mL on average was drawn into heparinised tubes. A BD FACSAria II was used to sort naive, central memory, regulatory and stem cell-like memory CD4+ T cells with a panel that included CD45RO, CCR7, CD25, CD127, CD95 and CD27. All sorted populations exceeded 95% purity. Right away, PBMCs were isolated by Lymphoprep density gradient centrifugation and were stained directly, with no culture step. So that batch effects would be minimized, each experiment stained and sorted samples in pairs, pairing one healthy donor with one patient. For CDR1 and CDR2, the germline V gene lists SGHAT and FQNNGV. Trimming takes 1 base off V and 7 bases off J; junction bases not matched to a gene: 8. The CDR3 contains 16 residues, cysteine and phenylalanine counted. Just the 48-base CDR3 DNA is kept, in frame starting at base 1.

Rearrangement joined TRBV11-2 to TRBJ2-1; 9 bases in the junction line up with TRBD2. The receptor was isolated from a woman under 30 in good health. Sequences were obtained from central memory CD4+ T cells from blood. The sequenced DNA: TGTGCCAGCAGCTTAGGTGGTAGCGGGAGTTATAATGAGCAGTTCTTC. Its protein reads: CASSLGGSGSYNEQFF.